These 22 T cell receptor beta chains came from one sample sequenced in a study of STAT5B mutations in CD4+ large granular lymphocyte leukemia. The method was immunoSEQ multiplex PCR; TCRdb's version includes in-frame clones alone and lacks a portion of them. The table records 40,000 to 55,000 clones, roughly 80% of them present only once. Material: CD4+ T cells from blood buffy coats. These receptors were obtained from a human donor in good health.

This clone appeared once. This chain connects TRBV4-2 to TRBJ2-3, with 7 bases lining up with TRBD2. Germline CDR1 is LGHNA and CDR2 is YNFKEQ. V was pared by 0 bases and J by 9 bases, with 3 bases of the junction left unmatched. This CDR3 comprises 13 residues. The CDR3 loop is CASSQDRTRTQYF. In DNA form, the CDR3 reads TGTGCCAGCAGCCAAGATAGGACTAGGACGCAGTATTTT.

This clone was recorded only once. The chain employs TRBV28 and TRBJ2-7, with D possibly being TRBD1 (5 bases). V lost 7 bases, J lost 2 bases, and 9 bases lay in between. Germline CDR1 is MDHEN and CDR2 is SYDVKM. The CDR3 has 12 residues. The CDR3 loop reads CASKDTTYEQYF. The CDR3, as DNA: TGTGCCAGCAAGGACACCACCTACGAGCAGTACTTC.

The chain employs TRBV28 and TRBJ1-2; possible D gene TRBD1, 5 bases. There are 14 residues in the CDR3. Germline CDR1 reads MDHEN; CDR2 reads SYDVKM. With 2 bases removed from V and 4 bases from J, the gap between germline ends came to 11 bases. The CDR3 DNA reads TGTGCCAGCAGTTTAACGCTGACAGCCTATGGCTACACCTTC. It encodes CASSLTLTAYGYTF.

The CDR3 sequence is CSASSNEKLFF. In DNA form, the CDR3 reads TGCAGTGCTAGTTCCAATGAAAAACTGTTTTTT. The V gene is TRBV20-1, the J gene TRBJ1-4; unclear D gene. Germline V CDR1 and CDR2: DFQATT, SNEGSKA (reference sequence). Trimming shortened V by 3 bases and J by 5 bases, and 4 bases separated the two germline ends. This CDR3 has 11 residues.

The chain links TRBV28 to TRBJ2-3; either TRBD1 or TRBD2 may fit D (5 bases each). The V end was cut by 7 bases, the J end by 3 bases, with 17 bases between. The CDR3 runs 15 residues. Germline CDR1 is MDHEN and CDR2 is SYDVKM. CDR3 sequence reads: CASNLQVPGTDTQYF. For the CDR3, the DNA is TGTGCCAGCAACCTACAGGTCCCGGGGACAGATACGCAGTATTTT.

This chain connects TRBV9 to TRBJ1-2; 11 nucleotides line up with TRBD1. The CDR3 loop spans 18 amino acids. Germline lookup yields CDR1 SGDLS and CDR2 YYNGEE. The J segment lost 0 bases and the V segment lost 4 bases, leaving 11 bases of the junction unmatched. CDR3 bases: TGTGCCAGCAGCCTTAGGCCGGGACAGGGGGTCTCTAACTATGGCTACACCTTC. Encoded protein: CASSLRPGQGVSNYGYTF.

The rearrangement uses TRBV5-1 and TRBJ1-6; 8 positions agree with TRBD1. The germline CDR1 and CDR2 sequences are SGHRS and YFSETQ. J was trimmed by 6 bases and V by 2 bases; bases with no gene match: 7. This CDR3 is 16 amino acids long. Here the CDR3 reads CASSFRAGGGNSPLHF. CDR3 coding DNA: TGCGCCAGCAGCTTCCGTGCAGGGGGCGGTAATTCACCCCTCCACTTT.

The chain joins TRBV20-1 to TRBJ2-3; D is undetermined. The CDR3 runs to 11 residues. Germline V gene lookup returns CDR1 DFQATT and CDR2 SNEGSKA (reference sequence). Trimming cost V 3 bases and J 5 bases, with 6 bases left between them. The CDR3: CSARLRDTQYF. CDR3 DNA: TGCAGTGCTAGGCTACGAGATACGCAGTATTTT.

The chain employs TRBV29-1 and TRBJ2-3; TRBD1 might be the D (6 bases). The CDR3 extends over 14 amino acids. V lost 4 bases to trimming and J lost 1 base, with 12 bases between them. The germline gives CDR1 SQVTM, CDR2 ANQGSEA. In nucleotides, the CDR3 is TGCAGCGTTGCAAGGGGGTTCGGCACAGATACGCAGTATTTT. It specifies CSVARGFGTDTQYF.

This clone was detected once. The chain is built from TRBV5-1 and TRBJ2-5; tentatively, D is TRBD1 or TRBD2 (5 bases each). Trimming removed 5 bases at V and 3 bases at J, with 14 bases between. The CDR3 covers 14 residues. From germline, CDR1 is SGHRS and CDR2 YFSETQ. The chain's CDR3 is CASRPILGEETQYF. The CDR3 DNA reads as TGCGCCAGCAGACCCATCCTGGGGGAAGAGACCCAGTACTTC.

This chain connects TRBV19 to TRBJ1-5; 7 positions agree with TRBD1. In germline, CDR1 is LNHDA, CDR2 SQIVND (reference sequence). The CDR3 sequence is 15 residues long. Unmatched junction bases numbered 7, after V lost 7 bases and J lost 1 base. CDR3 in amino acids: CASTATGSSNQPQHF. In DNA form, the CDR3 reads TGTGCCAGTACCGCGACAGGGTCGAGCAATCAGCCCCAGCATTTT.

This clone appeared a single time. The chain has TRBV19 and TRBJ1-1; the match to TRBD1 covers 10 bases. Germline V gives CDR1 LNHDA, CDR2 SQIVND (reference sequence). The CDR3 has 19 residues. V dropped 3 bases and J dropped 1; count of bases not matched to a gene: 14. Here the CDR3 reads CASSMGILARTGGNTEAFF. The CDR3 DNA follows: TGTGCCAGTAGTATGGGTATCCTCGCAAGGACAGGGGGGAACACTGAAGCTTTCTTT.

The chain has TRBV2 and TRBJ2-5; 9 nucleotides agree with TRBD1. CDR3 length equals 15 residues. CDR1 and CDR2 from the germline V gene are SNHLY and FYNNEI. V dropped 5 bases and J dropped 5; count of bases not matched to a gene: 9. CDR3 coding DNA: TGTGCCAGCAGTCTTACGGACAGGGGTCGGGAGACCCAGTACTTC. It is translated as CASSLTDRGRETQYF.

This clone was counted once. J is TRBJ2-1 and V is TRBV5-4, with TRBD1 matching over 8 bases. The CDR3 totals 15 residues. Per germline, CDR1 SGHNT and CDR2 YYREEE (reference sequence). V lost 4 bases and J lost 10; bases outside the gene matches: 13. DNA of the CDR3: TGTGCCAGCAGCCCCCGCGTCCAGGGGGCGTGGGAGCAGTTCTTC. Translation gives CASSPRVQGAWEQFF.

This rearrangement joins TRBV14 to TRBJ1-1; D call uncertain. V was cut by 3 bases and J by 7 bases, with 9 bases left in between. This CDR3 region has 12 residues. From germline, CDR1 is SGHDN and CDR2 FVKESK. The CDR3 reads CASSQFRHEAFF. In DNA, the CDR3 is TGTGCCAGCAGCCAGTTTCGTCATGAAGCTTTCTTT. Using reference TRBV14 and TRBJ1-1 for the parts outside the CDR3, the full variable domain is EAGVTQFPSHSVIEKGQTVTLRCDPISGHDNLYWYRRVMGKEIKFLLHFVKESKQDESGMPNNRFLAERTGGTYSTLKVQPAELEDSGVYFCASSQFRHEAFFGQGTRLTVV.

The CDR3 reads CASSGTGTVFEKLFF. Here the CDR3 DNA reads TGTGCCAGCAGTGGAACCGGGACAGTATTTGAAAAACTGTTTTTT. V gene TRBV14 combines with J gene TRBJ1-4; 7 nucleotides agree with TRBD1. V lost 6 bases, J lost 7 bases, and 11 bases stayed unmatched. Germline values: CDR1 SGHDN, CDR2 FVKESK. This CDR3 comprises 15 residues.

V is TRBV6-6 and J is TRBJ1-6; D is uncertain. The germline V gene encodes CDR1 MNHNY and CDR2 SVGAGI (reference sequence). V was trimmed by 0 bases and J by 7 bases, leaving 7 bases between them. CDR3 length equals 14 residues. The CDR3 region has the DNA TGTGCCAGCAGTTACTCAAGACCAAATTCACCCCTCCACTTT. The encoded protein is CASSYSRPNSPLHF.

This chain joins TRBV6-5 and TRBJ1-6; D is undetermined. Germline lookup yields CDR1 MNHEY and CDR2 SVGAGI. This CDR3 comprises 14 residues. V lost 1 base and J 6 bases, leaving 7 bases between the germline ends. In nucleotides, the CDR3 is TGTGCCAGCAGTTACTTGGGTTTTAATTCACCCCTCCACTTT. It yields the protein CASSYLGFNSPLHF.

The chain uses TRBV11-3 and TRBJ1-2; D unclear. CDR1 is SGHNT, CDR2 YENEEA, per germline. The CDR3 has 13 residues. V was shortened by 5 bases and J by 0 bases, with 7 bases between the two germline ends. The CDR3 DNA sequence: TGTGCCAGCAGCGCTAACGCTAACTATGGCTACACCTTC. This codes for CASSANANYGYTF.

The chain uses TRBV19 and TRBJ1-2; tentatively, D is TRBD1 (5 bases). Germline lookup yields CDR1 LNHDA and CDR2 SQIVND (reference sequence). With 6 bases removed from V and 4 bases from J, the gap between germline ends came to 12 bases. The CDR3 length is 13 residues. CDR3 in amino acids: CASRDKTPYGYTF. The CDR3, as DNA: TGTGCCAGTAGGGACAAAACACCCTATGGCTACACCTTC.

The CDR3 DNA follows: TGTGCCAGCAGCCAAGAGGGCATGAGGGGTATTCAGTACTTC. It translates to CASSQEGMRGIQYF. This chain links TRBV4-2 with TRBJ2-4; perhaps D is TRBD1 or TRBD2 (5 bases each). The CDR3 runs 14 residues. Trimming took off 0 bases at V and 10 bases at J, with 13 bases between the two ends. CDR1 and CDR2 (germline): LGHNA, YNFKEQ.

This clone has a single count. The CDR3 DNA is TGTGCCGCCTACAGGGCGGACACCGGGGAGCTGTTTTTT. This codes for CAAYRADTGELFF. This rearrangement joins TRBV6-6 to TRBJ2-2, with D possibly TRBD1 on 6 matching bases. Deletions cut 11 bases from V and 3 bases from J, with 13 bases between. The germline V gene encodes CDR1 MNHNY and CDR2 SVGAGI (reference sequence). The CDR3 runs 13 residues.